This TCR beta chain was recovered during a study of shared clonotypes between healthy human individuals. Study-wide results and caveats: Generation of non-shared clonotypes was less probable than generation of clonotypes shared by all four donors.

The authors ran the assay at deep level. In replicate PCRs of sorted subsets, 150 to 200 ng DNA, approximately 30,000 T cell genomes, was used. TCRdb's copy holds only in-frame clones and misses some; the assay was immunoSEQ multiplex PCR. The sample lists hundreds of thousands of clones, 60% to 75% occurring once. Germline V gives CDR1 SGHRS, CDR2 YFSETQ. The germline V and J ends were trimmed by 0 bases and 7 bases, with 13 bases remaining between them. The CDR3 extends over 15 amino acids. This clone was observed a single time. Its antigen is as yet unknown. The sample was memory CD4+ T cells sorted from blood. Subset described: CD45RA-negative fraction. The sequence came from a woman in her thirties in good health. This chain uses TRBV5-1 with TRBJ2-2; D is unclear. Here the CDR3 reads CASSLGTIDVGELFF. CDR3 bases: TGCGCCAGCAGCTTGGGGACGATCGACGTCGGGGAGCTGTTTTTT. The whole variable domain, filled in from reference TRBV5-1 and TRBJ2-2, reads KAGVTQTPRYLIKTRGQQVTLSCSPISGHRSVSWYQQTPGQGLQFLFEYFSETQRNKGNFPGRFSGRQFSNSRSEMNVSTLELGDSALYLCASSLGTIDVGELFFGEGSRLTVL.